Described below is a single TCR beta chain sequence and its context. Antigen: not known. The entry originates in a study of T-cell reconstitution after alpha-beta-depleted transplantation in children. Notes on the study in general: The high TCRbeta diversity at day 60 in some patients came from surviving recipient T cells and thymic progenitors. It was newly produced T cells that mostly accounted for T-cell counts and diversity one year after transplant. Expanded graft clones, several hundred of them, were reportedly the source of alpha-beta T cells about two months after transplant.

Trimming pared 2 bases from V and 4 bases from J, leaving 20 bases between. CDR3 length: 17 residues. For TCRbeta, the library was prepared with unique molecular identifiers. MiXCR, run by TCRdb on the PCR reads, gives a single entry per CDR3 protein. The sample holds about a million distinct CDR3 sequences; under 30% are singletons and the top ten take roughly 28%. The chain carries TRBV12-3 or TRBV12-4 and TRBJ1-1; the D gene is possibly TRBD1 (5 bases). The material sequenced was PBMCs, mostly from graft donor cells, taken 360 days after TCRalphabeta/CD19-depleted stem cell transplant. The TCR originated in a boy younger than two who had a stem cell transplant for SCID, so the T cells may come from the graft donor. The CDR3 coding sequence is TGTGCCAGCAGTTTAAGGGCGTCAGGGAAGACGGCCACTGAAGCTTTCTTT. It specifies CASSLRASGKTATEAFF.